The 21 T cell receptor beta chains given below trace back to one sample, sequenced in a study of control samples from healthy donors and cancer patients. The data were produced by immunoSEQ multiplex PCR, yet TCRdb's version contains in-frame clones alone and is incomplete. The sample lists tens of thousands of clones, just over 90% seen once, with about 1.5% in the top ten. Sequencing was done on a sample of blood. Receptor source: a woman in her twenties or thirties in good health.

CDR3: CASRMGLAHNEQFF. The CDR3 region has the DNA TGTGCCAGCAGGATGGGACTAGCACACAATGAGCAGTTCTTC. V is TRBV3-1 (or the pseudogene TRBV3-2) and J is TRBJ2-1; 9 bases agree with TRBD2. Germline CDR1 LGHDT, CDR2 YNNKEL (reference sequence). The V and J ends lost 6 bases and 5 bases, in that order; junction bases with no gene match: 5. The CDR3 totals 14 residues.

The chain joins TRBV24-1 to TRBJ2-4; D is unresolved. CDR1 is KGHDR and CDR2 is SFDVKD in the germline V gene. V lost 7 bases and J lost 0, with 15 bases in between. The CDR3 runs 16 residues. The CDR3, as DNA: TGTGCCACCAGACCCCGGGCAGAGCTAGCCAAAAACATTCAGTACTTC. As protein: CATRPRAELAKNIQYF.

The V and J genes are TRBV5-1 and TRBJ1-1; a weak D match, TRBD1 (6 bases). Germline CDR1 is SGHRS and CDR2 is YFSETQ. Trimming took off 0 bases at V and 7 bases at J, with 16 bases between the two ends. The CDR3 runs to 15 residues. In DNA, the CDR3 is TGCGCCAGCAGCTTGGCGCCAGGGGCTGTCGGTGAAGCTTTCTTT. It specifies CASSLAPGAVGEAFF.

CDR3 residues: CASSLRLHLQPSYEQYF. CDR3 in DNA: TGTGCCAGCAGCTTAAGACTCCACCTACAACCCTCCTACGAGCAGTACTTC. The chain couples TRBV11-2 to TRBJ2-7; D gene ambiguous. V gave up 2 bases and J gave up 0 bases, with 17 bases separating them. This CDR3 region has 17 residues. Germline V gene sequence: CDR1 SGHAT, CDR2 FQNNGV.

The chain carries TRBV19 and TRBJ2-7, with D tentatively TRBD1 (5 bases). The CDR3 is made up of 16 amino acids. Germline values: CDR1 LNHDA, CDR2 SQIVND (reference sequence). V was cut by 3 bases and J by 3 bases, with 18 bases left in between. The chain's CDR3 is CASSIQHDSWLYEQYF. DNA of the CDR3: TGTGCCAGTAGTATTCAGCACGACAGTTGGCTCTACGAGCAGTACTTC.

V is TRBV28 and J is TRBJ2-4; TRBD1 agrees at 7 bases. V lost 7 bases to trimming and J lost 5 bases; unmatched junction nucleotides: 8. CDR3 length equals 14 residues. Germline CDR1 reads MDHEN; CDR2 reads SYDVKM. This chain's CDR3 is CASIPTGAENIQYF. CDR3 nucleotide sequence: TGTGCCAGCATTCCTACAGGGGCTGAAAACATTCAGTACTTC.

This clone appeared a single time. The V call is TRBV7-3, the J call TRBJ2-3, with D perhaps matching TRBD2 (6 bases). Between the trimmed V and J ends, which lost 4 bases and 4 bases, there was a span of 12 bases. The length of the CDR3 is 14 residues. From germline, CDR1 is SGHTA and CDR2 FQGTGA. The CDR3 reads CASSSSGLPDTQYF. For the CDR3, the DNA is TGTGCCAGCAGCTCATCGGGACTTCCAGATACGCAGTATTTT.

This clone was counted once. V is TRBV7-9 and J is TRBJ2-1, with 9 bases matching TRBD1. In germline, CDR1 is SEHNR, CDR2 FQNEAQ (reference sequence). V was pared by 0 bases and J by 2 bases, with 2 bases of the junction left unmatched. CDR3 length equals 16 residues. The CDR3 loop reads CASSLARTGAYNEQFF. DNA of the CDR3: TGTGCCAGCAGCTTAGCTCGGACAGGGGCCTACAATGAGCAGTTCTTC.

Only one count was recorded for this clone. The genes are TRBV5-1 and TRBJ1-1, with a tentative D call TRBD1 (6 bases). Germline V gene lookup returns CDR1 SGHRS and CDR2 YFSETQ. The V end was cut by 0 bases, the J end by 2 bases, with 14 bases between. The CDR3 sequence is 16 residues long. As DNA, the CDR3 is TGCGCCAGCAGCTTGGCCGGGTGGACAGAAAACACTGAAGCTTTCTTT. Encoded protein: CASSLAGWTENTEAFF. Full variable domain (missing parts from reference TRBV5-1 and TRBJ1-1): KAGVTQTPRYLIKTRGQQVTLSCSPISGHRSVSWYQQTPGQGLQFLFEYFSETQRNKGNFPGRFSGRQFSNSRSEMNVSTLELGDSALYLCASSLAGWTENTEAFFGQGTRLTVV.

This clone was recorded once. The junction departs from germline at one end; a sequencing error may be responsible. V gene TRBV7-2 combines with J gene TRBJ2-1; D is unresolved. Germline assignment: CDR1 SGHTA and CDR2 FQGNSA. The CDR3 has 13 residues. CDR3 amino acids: CASCLTPYNEQFF. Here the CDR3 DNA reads TGTGCCAGCTGCTTAACGCCGTACAATGAGCAGTTCTTC.

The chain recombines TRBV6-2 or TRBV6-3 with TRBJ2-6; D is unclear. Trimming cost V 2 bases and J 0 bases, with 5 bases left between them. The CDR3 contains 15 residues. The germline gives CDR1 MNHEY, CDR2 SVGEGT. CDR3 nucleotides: TGTGCCAGCAGTTACCAGAGCTCTGGGGCCAACGTCCTGACTTTC. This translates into CASSYQSSGANVLTF.

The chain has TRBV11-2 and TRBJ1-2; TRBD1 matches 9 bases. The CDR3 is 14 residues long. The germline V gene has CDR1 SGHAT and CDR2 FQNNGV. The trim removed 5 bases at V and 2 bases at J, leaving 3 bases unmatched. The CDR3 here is CASSITGGNYGYTF. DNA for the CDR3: TGTGCCAGCAGCATTACAGGGGGCAACTATGGCTACACCTTC. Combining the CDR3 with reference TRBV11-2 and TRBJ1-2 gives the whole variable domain EAGVAQSPRYKIIEKRQSVAFWCNPISGHATLYWYQQILGQGPKLLIQFQNNGVVDDSQLPKDRFSAERLKGVDSTLKIQPAKLEDSAVYLCASSITGGNYGYTFGSGTRLTVV.

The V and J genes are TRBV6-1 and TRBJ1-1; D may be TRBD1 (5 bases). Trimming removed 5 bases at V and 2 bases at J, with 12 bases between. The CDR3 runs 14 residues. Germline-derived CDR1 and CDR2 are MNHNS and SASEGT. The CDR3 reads CASSIQETNTEAFF. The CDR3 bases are TGTGCCAGCAGTATACAGGAGACTAACACTGAAGCTTTCTTT.

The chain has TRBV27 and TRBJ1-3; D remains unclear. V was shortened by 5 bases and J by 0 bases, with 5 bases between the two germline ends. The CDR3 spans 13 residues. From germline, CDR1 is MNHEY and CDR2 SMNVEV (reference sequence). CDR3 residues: CASSAYSGNTIYF. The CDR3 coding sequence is TGTGCCAGCAGTGCCTACTCTGGAAACACCATATATTTT.

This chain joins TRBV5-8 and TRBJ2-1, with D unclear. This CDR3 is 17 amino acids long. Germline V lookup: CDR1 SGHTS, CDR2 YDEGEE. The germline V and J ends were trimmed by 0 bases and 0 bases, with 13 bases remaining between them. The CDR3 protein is CASSLVAALSSYNEQFF. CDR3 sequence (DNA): TGTGCCAGCAGCTTGGTTGCAGCGTTGAGCTCCTACAATGAGCAGTTCTTC.

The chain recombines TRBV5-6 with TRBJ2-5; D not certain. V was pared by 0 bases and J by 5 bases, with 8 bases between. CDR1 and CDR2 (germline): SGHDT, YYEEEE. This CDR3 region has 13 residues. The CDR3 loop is CASSLDVAETQYF. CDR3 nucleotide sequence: TGTGCCAGCAGCTTGGACGTGGCTGAGACCCAGTACTTC. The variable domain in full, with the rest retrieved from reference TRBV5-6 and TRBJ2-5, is DAGVTQSPTHLIKTRGQQVTLRCSPKSGHDTVSWYQQALGQGPQFIFQYYEEEERQRGNFPDRFSGHQFPNYSSELNVNALLLGDSALYLCASSLDVAETQYFGPGTRLLVL.

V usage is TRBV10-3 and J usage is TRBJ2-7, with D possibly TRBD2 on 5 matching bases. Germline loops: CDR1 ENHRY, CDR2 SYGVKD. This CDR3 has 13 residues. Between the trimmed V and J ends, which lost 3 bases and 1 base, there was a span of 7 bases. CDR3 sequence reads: CAISDTRSYEQYF. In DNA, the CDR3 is TGTGCCATCAGTGACACTAGATCCTACGAGCAGTACTTC.

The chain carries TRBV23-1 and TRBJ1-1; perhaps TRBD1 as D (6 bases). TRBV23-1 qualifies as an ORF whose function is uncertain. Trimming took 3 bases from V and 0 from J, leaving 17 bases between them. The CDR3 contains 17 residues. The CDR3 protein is CASSQERLGAMNTEAFF. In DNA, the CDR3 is TGCGCCAGCAGTCAGGAGCGGTTGGGGGCCATGAACACTGAAGCTTTCTTT.

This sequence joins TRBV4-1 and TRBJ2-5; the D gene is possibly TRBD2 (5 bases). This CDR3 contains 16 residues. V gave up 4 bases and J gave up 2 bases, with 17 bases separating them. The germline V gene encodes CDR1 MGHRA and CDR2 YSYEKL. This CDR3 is CASSPHRVEGQETQYF. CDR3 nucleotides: TGCGCCAGCAGCCCCCACCGCGTAGAGGGACAAGAGACCCAGTACTTC.

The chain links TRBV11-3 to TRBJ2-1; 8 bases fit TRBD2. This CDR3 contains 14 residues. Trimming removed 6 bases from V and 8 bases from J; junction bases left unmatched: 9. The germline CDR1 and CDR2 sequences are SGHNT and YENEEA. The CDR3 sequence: CASSSAGGGYEQFF. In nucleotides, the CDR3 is TGTGCCAGCAGTTCCGCGGGAGGTGGGTATGAGCAGTTCTTC. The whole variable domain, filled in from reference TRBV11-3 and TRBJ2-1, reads EAGVVQSPRYKIIEKKQPVAFWCNPISGHNTLYWYLQNLGQGPELLIRYENEEAVDDSQLPKDRFSAERLKGVDSTLKIQPAELGDSAVYLCASSSAGGGYEQFFGPGTRLTVL.

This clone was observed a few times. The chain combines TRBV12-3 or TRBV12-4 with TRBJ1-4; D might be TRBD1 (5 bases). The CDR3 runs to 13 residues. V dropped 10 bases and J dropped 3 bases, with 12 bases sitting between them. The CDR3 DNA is TGTGCCAAGCGACGGGGACCTAATGAAAAACTGTTTTTT. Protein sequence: CAKRRGPNEKLFF.